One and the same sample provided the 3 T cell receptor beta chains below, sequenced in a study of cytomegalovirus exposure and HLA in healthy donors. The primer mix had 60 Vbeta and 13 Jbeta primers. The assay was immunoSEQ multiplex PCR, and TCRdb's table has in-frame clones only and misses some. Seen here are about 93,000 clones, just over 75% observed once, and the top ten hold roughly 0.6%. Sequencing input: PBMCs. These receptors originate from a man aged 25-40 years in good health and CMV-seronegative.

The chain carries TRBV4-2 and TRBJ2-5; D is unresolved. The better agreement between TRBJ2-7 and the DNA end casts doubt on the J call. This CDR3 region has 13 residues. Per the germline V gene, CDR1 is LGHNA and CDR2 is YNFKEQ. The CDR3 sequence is CASSQETTYEQYF. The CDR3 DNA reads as TGTGCCAGCAGCCAAGAGACAACCTACGAGCAGTACTTC.

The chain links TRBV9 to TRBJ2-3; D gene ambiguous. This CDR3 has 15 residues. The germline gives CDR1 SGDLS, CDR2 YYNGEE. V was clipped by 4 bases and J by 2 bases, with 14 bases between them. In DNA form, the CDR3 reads TGTGCCAGCAGCCCCACCTTGGGCTTCACAGATACGCAGTATTTT. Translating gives CASSPTLGFTDTQYF.

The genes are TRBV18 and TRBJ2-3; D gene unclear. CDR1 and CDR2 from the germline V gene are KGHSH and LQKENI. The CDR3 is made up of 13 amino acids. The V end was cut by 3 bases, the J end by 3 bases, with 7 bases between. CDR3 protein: CASSPIRTDTQYF. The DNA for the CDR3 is TGTGCCAGCTCACCTATCCGGACAGATACGCAGTATTTT.